These T cell receptor beta chains were read from a single sample in a study of T cell changes during pregnancy in multiple sclerosis. Method: immunoSEQ multiplex PCR; TCRdb's copy keeps in-frame clones and lacks some. The data contain about 60,000 clones, roughly 89% of them singletons. Here the sequenced sample was CD4+ T cells from peripheral blood mononuclear cells, taken after pregnancy. The receptors derive from a female donor in good health, enrolled as a control in a pregnancy study. The CDR3 runs from the conserved cysteine through the conserved F or W. The D gene is left open where the match is weak. The size of a clone is reported for some rows only, either as once, few or many, or as a class for expanded clones.

CDR3aa: CASSLEWGQEGSYEQYF
CDR3nt: TGTGCCAGCAGCTTAGAGTGGGGACAGGAAGGCTCCTACGAGCAGTACTTC
len: 17
v_gene: TRBV7-9
j_gene: TRBJ2-7
abundance: NA
d_gene: TRBD1

CDR3aa: CAWSVLYRGAGELFF
CDR3nt: TGTGCCTGGAGTGTACTGTACCGGGGTGCCGGGGAGCTGTTTTTT
len: 15
v_gene: TRBV30
j_gene: TRBJ2-2
abundance: NA
d_gene: NA

CDR3aa: CASSPIEGGLNGYTF
CDR3nt: TGTGCCAGCAGCCCCATTGAGGGCGGGTTAAATGGCTACACCTTC
len: 15
v_gene: TRBV6-5
j_gene: TRBJ1-2
abundance: NA
d_gene: NA

CDR3aa: CAISEGAGKYGYTF
CDR3nt: TGTGCCATCAGTGAAGGCGCAGGGAAGTATGGCTACACCTTC
len: 14
v_gene: TRBV10-3
j_gene: TRBJ1-2
abundance: once
d_gene: NA

CDR3aa: CASSAQDRAYF
CDR3nt: TGTGCCAGCAGCGCCCAGGACAGGGCGTATTTT
len: 11
v_gene: TRBV2
j_gene: TRBJ1-6
abundance: NA
d_gene: TRBD1

CDR3aa: CASTRTGGLSPLHF
CDR3nt: TGTGCCAGCACCCGGACAGGGGGCTTATCACCCCTCCACTTT
len: 14
v_gene: TRBV25-1
j_gene: TRBJ1-6
abundance: NA
d_gene: TRBD1

CDR3aa: CASSPGQANTEAFF
CDR3nt: TGTGCCAGCAGCCCTGGACAGGCGAACACTGAAGCTTTCTTT
len: 14
v_gene: TRBV7-3
j_gene: TRBJ1-1
abundance: NA
d_gene: TRBD1

CDR3aa: CATSRDRRDLDEQFF
CDR3nt: TGTGCCACCAGCAGAGATCGGCGGGATTTGGATGAGCAGTTCTTC
len: 15
v_gene: TRBV15
j_gene: TRBJ2-1
abundance: NA
d_gene: NA

CDR3aa: CASSLLAIGEQFF
CDR3nt: TGTGCCAGCAGCCTACTAGCGATTGGCGAGCAGTTCTTC
len: 13
v_gene: TRBV7-3
j_gene: TRBJ2-1
abundance: NA
d_gene: TRBD2

CDR3aa: CASSLAGGTGTPEAFF
CDR3nt: TGTGCCAGCAGCTTGGCCGGAGGAACAGGGACCCCTGAAGCTTTCTTT
len: 16
v_gene: TRBV5-5
j_gene: TRBJ1-1
abundance: NA
d_gene: NA

CDR3aa: CASSISSLDQPQHF
CDR3nt: TGTGCCAGTAGTATATCCAGTCTAGATCAGCCCCAGCATTTT
len: 14
v_gene: TRBV19
j_gene: TRBJ1-5
abundance: NA
d_gene: NA

CDR3aa: CASSQPRDRKYYGYTF
CDR3nt: TGCGCCAGCAGCCAGCCCCGTGACAGAAAATACTATGGCTACACCTTC
len: 16
v_gene: TRBV4-1
j_gene: TRBJ1-2
abundance: NA
d_gene: NA

CDR3aa: CANTRPTGYAYEQYF
CDR3nt: TGTGCCAACACCCGCCCCACAGGGTATGCCTACGAGCAGTACTTC
len: 15
v_gene: TRBV27
j_gene: TRBJ2-7
abundance: NA
d_gene: NA

CDR3aa: CASSPGQGEFF
CDR3nt: TGTGCCAGCAGCCCAGGGCAGGGGGAGTTCTTC
len: 11
v_gene: TRBV6-6
j_gene: TRBJ2-7
abundance: NA
d_gene: TRBD1

CDR3aa: CASSLRGRLFF
CDR3nt: TGTGCCAGCAGTTTAAGGGGAAGGCTGTTTTTT
len: 11
v_gene: TRBV27
j_gene: TRBJ1-4
abundance: NA
d_gene: NA

CDR3aa: CASSQRGGTEAFF
CDR3nt: TGTGCCAGCAGCCAGAGGGGGGGAACTGAAGCTTTCTTT
len: 13
v_gene: TRBV9
j_gene: TRBJ1-1
abundance: NA
d_gene: NA

CDR3aa: CAWSVSSGVLLGETQYF
CDR3nt: TGTGCCTGGAGTGTTTCTAGCGGGGTGTTATTGGGAGAGACCCAGTACTTC
len: 17
v_gene: TRBV30
j_gene: TRBJ2-5
abundance: NA
d_gene: TRBD2

CDR3aa: CASSDGHPNTGELFF
CDR3nt: TGTGCCAGCAGCGATGGACACCCGAACACCGGGGAGCTGTTTTTT
len: 15
v_gene: TRBV7-3
j_gene: TRBJ2-2
abundance: NA
d_gene: NA

CDR3aa: CASSLVSGGAEAFF
CDR3nt: TGTGCCAGCAGCTTAGTGTCTGGGGGCGCTGAAGCTTTCTTT
len: 14
v_gene: TRBV11-3
j_gene: TRBJ1-1
abundance: NA
d_gene: NA

CDR3aa: CASSPSYEQYF
CDR3nt: TGTGCCAGCAGCCCGTCCTACGAGCAGTACTTC
len: 11
v_gene: TRBV7-9
j_gene: TRBJ2-7
abundance: once
d_gene: NA

CDR3aa: CASSPPGPGGAFF
CDR3nt: TGTGCCAGCAGCCCTCCTGGGCCAGGGGGTGCTTTCTTT
len: 13
v_gene: TRBV7-2
j_gene: TRBJ1-1
abundance: NA
d_gene: TRBD1

CDR3aa: CASSLSGTATNQPQHF
CDR3nt: TGTGCCAGCAGTTTATCCGGGACAGCCACTAATCAGCCCCAGCATTTT
len: 16
v_gene: TRBV2
j_gene: TRBJ1-5
abundance: NA
d_gene: TRBD1

CDR3aa: CAWRPSGVTDTQYF
CDR3nt: TGTGCCTGGAGGCCCAGCGGCGTCACAGATACGCAGTATTTT
len: 14
v_gene: TRBV30
j_gene: TRBJ2-3
abundance: NA
d_gene: NA

CDR3aa: CASSPGGSGISNYGYTF
CDR3nt: TGCGCCAGCAGCCCGGGGGGTTCCGGGATTTCTAACTATGGCTACACCTTC
len: 17
v_gene: TRBV5-1
j_gene: TRBJ1-2
abundance: NA
d_gene: NA

CDR3aa: CASGQYTEAFF
CDR3nt: TGTGCCAGCGGGCAGTACACTGAAGCTTTCTTT
len: 11
v_gene: TRBV2
j_gene: TRBJ1-1
abundance: NA
d_gene: NA

CDR3aa: CANPRDSGGELFF
CDR3nt: TGTGCCAATCCCCGGGACTCAGGCGGGGAGCTGTTTTTT
len: 13
v_gene: TRBV7-9
j_gene: TRBJ2-2
abundance: NA
d_gene: NA

CDR3aa: CASISDSGETQYF
CDR3nt: TGTGCCAGCATCTCCGACAGTGGAGAGACCCAGTACTTC
len: 13
v_gene: TRBV5-8
j_gene: TRBJ2-5
abundance: NA
d_gene: NA

CDR3aa: CSVGSGGGYGYTF
CDR3nt: TGCAGCGTTGGATCCGGGGGAGGCTATGGCTACACCTTC
len: 13
v_gene: TRBV29-1
j_gene: TRBJ1-2
abundance: NA
d_gene: NA